This TCR beta chain emerged from a study of control samples from healthy donors and cancer patients. The CDR3 spans 13 residues. V dropped 0 bases and J dropped 2 bases, with 4 bases sitting between them. CDR1 and CDR2 (germline): MNHNY, SVGAGI (reference sequence). Sequencing used immunoSEQ multiplex PCR; TCRdb keeps in-frame clones, though not all of them. The data contain 90,000 to 100,000 clones, around three quarters of them singletons. The rearrangement joins TRBV6-6 to TRBJ1-1; D not resolved. The specimen sequenced was blood. This clonotype was sampled from a woman aged 25-40 years in good health. The CDR3: CASSYSKNTEAFF. The CDR3 DNA reads as TGTGCCAGCAGTTACTCAAAAAACACTGAAGCTTTCTTT.